What follows are 5 T cell receptor beta chains derived from one specimen sequenced in a study of post-analysis software for immune sequencing data. Findings and limits, study-wide: Higher frequency in patients than in controls was seen for roughly five TRBV segments, with TRBV5-6, TRBV5-1 and TRBV20-1 among them.

No antigen is known for these receptors. TCR beta libraries were prepared from cDNA with unique molecular identifiers. In TCRdb, the PCR reads were re-called with MiXCR into one record per CDR3 protein. The table includes approximately 770,000 distinct CDR3 sequences, more than 45% detected once. Material for sequencing was blood. The receptors derive from a girl aged 10 to 17 with multiple sclerosis.

V is TRBV12-3 or TRBV12-4 and J is TRBJ2-4; a weak D match, TRBD2 (5 bases). Trimming shortened V by 3 bases and J by 10 bases, and 19 bases separated the two germline ends. The length of the CDR3 is 15 residues. The CDR3 protein is CASSLDPGSIRIQYF. The CDR3 region has the DNA TGTGCCAGCAGTTTGGATCCGGGAAGTATTAGGATTCAGTACTTC.

This chain links TRBV7-8 with TRBJ2-4; 14 nucleotides match TRBD2. Germline V gene data show CDR1 as SGHVS and CDR2 as FQNEAQ. The V and J ends lost 7 bases and 13 bases, in that order; junction bases with no gene match: 15. The CDR3 sequence is 16 residues long. Written as DNA, the CDR3 is TGTGCCAGCACCCCTGAGGGACTAGCGGGAGTGTGGGAGCAGTACTTC. Translating gives CASTPEGLAGVWEQYF.

This clonotype was picked up a small number of times. The chain has TRBV5-6 and TRBJ2-3, with D maybe TRBD2 (5 bases). The length of the CDR3 is 13 residues. Trimming left V 7 bases short and J 5 bases short, with 14 bases between. Germline assignment: CDR1 SGHDT and CDR2 YYEEEE. In DNA, the CDR3 is TGTGCCAGCCTGGCTAGCTTCCTAGATACGCAGTATTTT. Protein: CASLASFLDTQYF.

The sample holds a few counts of this clonotype. J is TRBJ2-7 and V is TRBV13; D is ambiguous. Between the trimmed V and J ends, which lost 6 bases and 0 bases, there was a span of 12 bases. The CDR3 has 14 residues. Germline V gene data show CDR1 as PRHDT and CDR2 as FYEKMQ (reference sequence). In nucleotides, the CDR3 is TGTGCCAGCAGATCCCGGGCTATCTCCTACGAGCAGTACTTC. This translates into CASRSRAISYEQYF.

This clonotype has just a few counts. V usage is TRBV20-1 and J usage is TRBJ2-1; 9 bases align to TRBD2. The CDR3 contains 14 residues. CDR1 and CDR2 from the germline V gene are DFQATT and SNEGSKA (reference sequence). V dropped 6 bases and J dropped 7; count of bases not matched to a gene: 10. CDR3 DNA: TGCAGTGCCCTTATAGCGGGAGCGGGGAATGAGCAGTTCTTC. It translates to CSALIAGAGNEQFF.